This T cell receptor beta chain is from a study of blood T cell repertoires in COVID-19. Whole-study context: Collection of acute and convalescent COVID-19 samples took place in the United States, Italy and Spain. Nucleic acid was either cDNA or gDNA, and it came from T cells, B-cell-depleted T cells, or PBMCs.

The CDR3 is 16 amino acids. Germline CDR1 is MNHEY and CDR2 is SMNVEV (reference sequence). V was clipped by 5 bases and J by 5 bases; unmatched bases: 10. Per the study methods: Nucleated cell counts were estimated from reference gene primer amplification. Here immunoSEQ multiplex PCR was the method, and the copy in TCRdb shows in-frame clones only, minus some. The DNA was the basis for D and trimming; V, J and clone size are from that table. Of around 45,000 clones in the sample, over 75% were seen once. Sequencing was done on a sample of peripheral blood. The J gene is TRBJ2-3, the V gene TRBV27; 10 nucleotides match TRBD2. This TCR derives from a woman aged 60-70 years with acute or convalescent COVID-19. In nucleotides, the CDR3 is TGTGCCAGCAGTCCCTGGACTAGCGGTTTTAAAGATACGCAGTATTTT. The encoded protein is CASSPWTSGFKDTQYF.